Given below is one T cell receptor (beta chain) in context. Its antigen is unidentified. These data are taken from a study of vaccination effects on CD4 cells after COVID-19. The overall study: The participants, recipients of two vaccine doses, got either BNT162b2 or mRNA-1273.

Antigen-specific CD4+ T cells were expanded with viral peptide pools in the ViraFEST assay before sequencing. After less than twelve days in culture, the CD4+ T cells were isolated. Previously uninfected by SARS-CoV-2, the vaccine recipients also showed negative nucleocapsid antibodies. It was with around 9.9 IU/ml IL-2 and approximately 10 ug/ml peptides that a few million PBMC per well were cultured. Half the medium was swapped for IL-2 medium on days 3 and 7. Overall study findings and caveats: A shortage of convalescent patients and an absence of early post-infection timepoints characterized the study.

This CDR3 is 14 amino acids long. The germline gives CDR1 MDHEN, CDR2 SYDVKM. V was pared by 6 bases and J by 7 bases, with 8 bases of the junction left unmatched. Clones were sequenced by immunoSEQ multiplex PCR, and TCRdb holds only the in-frame ones, with some missing. This repertoire shows 70,000 or so clones, 65% to 75% found once; its top ten account for around 2.9%. The sequence was obtained from a human donor who received a COVID-19 vaccine. The rearrangement links TRBV28 to TRBJ1-2; TRBD1 matches 10 bases. The specimen was CD4+ T cells from PBMCs cultured with HCoV-NL63 spike peptides, collected before COVID-19 vaccination. The DNA of the CDR3 is TGTGCCAGCAGAGGACAGGGGGAAACCCCTGGCTACACCTTC. It encodes CASRGQGETPGYTF.